These T cell receptor beta chains were read from a single sample in a study of blood T cell repertoires in COVID-19. TCRdb's copy holds only in-frame clones and misses some; the assay was immunoSEQ multiplex PCR. This table holds 200,000 or so clones, more than 80% found once. Sequenced material: peripheral blood. The source of these receptors is a man aged 25-45 years with COVID-19, enrolled during active disease. CDR3s include the opening cysteine and the closing phenylalanine or tryptophan. The D gene is left open where the match is weak. Only some rows state a clone size, as once, few, many or a class for expanded clones.

d_gene: TRBD1; abundance: .; v_gene: TRBV3-1/TRBV3-2; j_gene: TRBJ1-2; CDR3aa: CASSLTGTGTYGYTF; CDR3nt: TGTGCCAGCAGCCTCACCGGGACAGGGACGTATGGCTACACCTTC
d_gene: .; abundance: few; v_gene: TRBV4-3; j_gene: TRBJ2-7; CDR3aa: CASSQETRGSGEQYF; CDR3nt: TGCGCCAGCAGCCAAGAAACACGGGGTTCCGGGGAGCAGTACTTC
d_gene: .; abundance: once; v_gene: TRBV11-3; j_gene: TRBJ2-1; CDR3aa: CASSLDPPGNEQFF; CDR3nt: TGTGCCAGCAGCTTAGACCCCCCGGGGAACGAGCAGTTCTTC
d_gene: .; abundance: .; v_gene: TRBV19; j_gene: TRBJ1-1; CDR3aa: CASSSPGSLNTEAFF; CDR3nt: TGTGCCAGTAGTTCCCCAGGGTCCTTGAACACTGAAGCTTTCTTT
d_gene: TRBD1; abundance: .; v_gene: TRBV11-2; j_gene: TRBJ1-1; CDR3aa: CASSLGTGATEAFF; CDR3nt: TGTGCCAGCAGCTTAGGGACAGGGGCCACTGAAGCTTTCTTT
d_gene: .; abundance: .; v_gene: TRBV5-4; j_gene: TRBJ1-2; CDR3aa: CASSFRGVYGYTF; CDR3nt: TGTGCCAGCAGCTTTAGAGGCGTGTATGGCTACACCTTC
d_gene: .; abundance: once; v_gene: TRBV12-5; j_gene: TRBJ1-5; CDR3aa: CASASSYQPQHF; CDR3nt: TGTGCTAGTGCCTCCAGTTATCAGCCCCAGCATTTT
d_gene: .; abundance: .; v_gene: TRBV7-8; j_gene: TRBJ2-5; CDR3aa: CASSLARVASRQETQYF; CDR3nt: TGTGCCAGCAGCTTAGCGAGGGTAGCGAGCCGGCAAGAGACCCAGTACTTC
d_gene: .; abundance: .; v_gene: TRBV6-5; j_gene: TRBJ1-2; CDR3aa: CASTEVSLDYGYTF; CDR3nt: TGTGCCAGCACCGAGGTCAGTCTAGACTATGGCTACACCTTC
d_gene: TRBD1; abundance: .; v_gene: TRBV6-2/TRBV6-3; j_gene: TRBJ2-1; CDR3aa: CASSWTGSSYNEQFF; CDR3nt: TGTGCCAGCAGTTGGACAGGGAGCTCCTACAATGAGCAGTTCTTC
d_gene: TRBD1; abundance: .; v_gene: TRBV5-6; j_gene: TRBJ1-1; CDR3aa: CASSSGGGGAVAFF; CDR3nt: TGTGCCAGCAGCTCAGGTGGAGGGGGCGCGGTGGCTTTCTTT
d_gene: .; abundance: .; v_gene: TRBV19; j_gene: TRBJ2-1; CDR3aa: CASSIDPGLNEQFF; CDR3nt: TGTGCCAGTAGTATAGACCCAGGATTGAATGAGCAGTTCTTC
d_gene: .; abundance: few; v_gene: TRBV18; j_gene: TRBJ2-1; CDR3aa: CASSPPDSPYNEQFF; CDR3nt: TGTGCCAGCTCACCGCCAGACTCCCCCTACAATGAGCAGTTCTTC
d_gene: TRBD1; abundance: .; v_gene: TRBV9; j_gene: TRBJ1-2; CDR3aa: CASSAAGQGYGYTF; CDR3nt: TGTGCCAGCAGCGCTGCTGGACAGGGCTATGGCTACACCTTC
d_gene: TRBD1; abundance: .; v_gene: TRBV5-1; j_gene: TRBJ1-4; CDR3aa: CASSSRQGNGATNEKLFF; CDR3nt: TGCGCCAGCAGCTCCCGACAGGGGAACGGCGCAACTAATGAAAAACTGTTTTTT
d_gene: TRBD2; abundance: .; v_gene: TRBV4-2; j_gene: TRBJ2-7; CDR3aa: CASSQDSELAGEYEQYF; CDR3nt: TGTGCCAGCAGCCAAGATTCGGAGCTAGCGGGAGAGTACGAGCAGTACTTC
d_gene: .; abundance: .; v_gene: TRBV4-3; j_gene: TRBJ2-5; CDR3aa: CASSQARLAQETQYF; CDR3nt: TGCGCCAGCAGCCAAGCCCGCCTAGCACAAGAGACCCAGTACTTC